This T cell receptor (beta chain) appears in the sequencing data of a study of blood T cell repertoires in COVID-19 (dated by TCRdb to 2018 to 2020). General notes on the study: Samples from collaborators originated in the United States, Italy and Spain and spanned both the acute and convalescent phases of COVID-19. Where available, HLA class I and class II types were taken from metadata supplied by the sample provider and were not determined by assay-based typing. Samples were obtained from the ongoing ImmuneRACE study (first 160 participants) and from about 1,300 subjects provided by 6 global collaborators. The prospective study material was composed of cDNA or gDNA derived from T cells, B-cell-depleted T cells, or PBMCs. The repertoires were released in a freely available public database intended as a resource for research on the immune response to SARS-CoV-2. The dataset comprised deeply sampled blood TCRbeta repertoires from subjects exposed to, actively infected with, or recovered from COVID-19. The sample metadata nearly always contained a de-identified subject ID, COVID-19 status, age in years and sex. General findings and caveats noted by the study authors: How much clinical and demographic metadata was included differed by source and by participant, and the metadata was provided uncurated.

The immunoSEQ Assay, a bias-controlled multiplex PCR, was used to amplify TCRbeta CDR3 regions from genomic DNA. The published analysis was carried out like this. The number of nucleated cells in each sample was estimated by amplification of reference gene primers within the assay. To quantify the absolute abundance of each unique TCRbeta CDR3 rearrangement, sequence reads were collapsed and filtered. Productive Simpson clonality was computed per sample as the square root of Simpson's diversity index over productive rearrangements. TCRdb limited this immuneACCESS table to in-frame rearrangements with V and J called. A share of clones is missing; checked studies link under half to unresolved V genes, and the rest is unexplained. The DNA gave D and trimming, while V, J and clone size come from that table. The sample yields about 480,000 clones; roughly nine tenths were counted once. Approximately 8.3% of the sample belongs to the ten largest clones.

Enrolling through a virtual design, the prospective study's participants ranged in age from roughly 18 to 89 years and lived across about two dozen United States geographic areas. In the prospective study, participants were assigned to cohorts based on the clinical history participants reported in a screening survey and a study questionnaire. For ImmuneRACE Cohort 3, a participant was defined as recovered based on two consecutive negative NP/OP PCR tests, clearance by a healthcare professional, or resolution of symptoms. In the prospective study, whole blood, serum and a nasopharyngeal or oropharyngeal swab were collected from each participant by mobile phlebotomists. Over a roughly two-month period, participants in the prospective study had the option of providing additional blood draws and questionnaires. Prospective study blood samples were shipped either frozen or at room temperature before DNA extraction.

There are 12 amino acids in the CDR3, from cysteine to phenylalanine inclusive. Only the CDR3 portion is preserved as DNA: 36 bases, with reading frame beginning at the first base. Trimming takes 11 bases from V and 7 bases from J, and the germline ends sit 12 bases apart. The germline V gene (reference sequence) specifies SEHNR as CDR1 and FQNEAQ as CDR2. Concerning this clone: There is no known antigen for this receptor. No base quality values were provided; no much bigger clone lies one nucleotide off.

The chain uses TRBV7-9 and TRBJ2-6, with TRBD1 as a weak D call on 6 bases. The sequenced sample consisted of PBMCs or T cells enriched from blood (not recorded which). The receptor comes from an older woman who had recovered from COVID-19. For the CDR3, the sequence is CAPSGTANVLTF. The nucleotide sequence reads TGTGCCCCCTCCGGGACAGCCAACGTCCTGACTTTC.